This section outlines one T cell receptor beta chain sequence together with its context. What it recognizes is unknown. This entry comes from a study of T-cell memory formation after mild COVID-19. Study summary: The TCR clusters were mostly specific to one donor. Study findings and constraints: Researchers found some responding clones in pre-infection memory, a sign that cross-reactive memory joined. Clones from the second wave (peaking day 37) had unconfirmed SARS-CoV-2 specificity. CD4/CD8 balance characterized clones contracting day 15 to 85, and CD4+ skew characterized later expanders.

TCRdb fed the 5' RACE reads into MiXCR, producing one record per CDR3 protein. The sample has about 270,000 distinct CDR3 sequences, approximately 19% seen once. With V trimmed by 6 bases and J by 2 bases, 8 bases remained unmatched. Germline assignment: CDR1 SNHLY and CDR2 FYNNEI. This CDR3 region has 15 residues. The origin of this receptor is a man younger than 35 who had mild COVID-19 (a few samples of this study predate the infection). Cell type and time point are not known. V is TRBV2 and J is TRBJ1-1; 8 nucleotides agree with TRBD1. Sequencing was performed on PBMCs or a T cell subset sorted from them (not recorded which). CDR3 region: CASRGRTGPNTEAFF. For the CDR3, the DNA is TGTGCCAGCAGAGGCCGGACAGGGCCTAACACTGAAGCTTTCTTT.